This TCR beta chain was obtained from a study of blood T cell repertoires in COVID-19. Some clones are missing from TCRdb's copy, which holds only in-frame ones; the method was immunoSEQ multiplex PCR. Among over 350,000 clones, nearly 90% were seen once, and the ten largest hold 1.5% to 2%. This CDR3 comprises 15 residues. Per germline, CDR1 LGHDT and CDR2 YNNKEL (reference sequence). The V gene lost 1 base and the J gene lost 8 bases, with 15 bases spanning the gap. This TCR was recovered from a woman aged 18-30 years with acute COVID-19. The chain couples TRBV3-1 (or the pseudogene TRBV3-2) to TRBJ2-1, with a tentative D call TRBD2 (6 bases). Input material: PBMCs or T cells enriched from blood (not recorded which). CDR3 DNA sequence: TGTGCCAGCAGCCAAGGACTAGATTGGAGATATGAGCAGTTCTTC. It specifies CASSQGLDWRYEQFF.